Shown below are 27 T cell receptor beta chains from a single sample sequenced in a study of blood T cell repertoires in COVID-19. Only in-frame clones appear in the TCRdb table, and some are missing; sequencing was by immunoSEQ multiplex PCR. The sample lists 280,000 or so clones, approximately 83% occurring once. Material: peripheral blood. Every receptor here comes from a woman aged 45-59 years who had recovered from COVID-19.

The rearrangement uses TRBV19 and TRBJ2-3, with D perhaps matching TRBD2 (5 bases). Germline CDR1 is LNHDA and CDR2 is SQIVND (reference sequence). With 3 bases removed from V and 6 bases from J, the gap between germline ends came to 13 bases. The CDR3 length is 14 residues. The CDR3 DNA follows: TGTGCCAGTAGTATGTCGTCTAGCTCGGATACGCAGTATTTT. It encodes CASSMSSSSDTQYF.

V is TRBV5-1 and J is TRBJ1-2, with D unclear. Germline V gene lookup returns CDR1 SGHRS and CDR2 YFSETQ. The CDR3 is 12 residues long. V was pared by 4 bases and J by 4 bases, with 8 bases between. CDR3 region: CASSPDFYGYTF. In DNA form, the CDR3 reads TGCGCCAGCAGCCCGGACTTCTATGGCTACACCTTC.

This clone was observed a handful of times. J is TRBJ1-3 and V is TRBV18; D gene unclear. The CDR3 has 15 amino acids. V was clipped by 6 bases and J by 0 bases, with 12 bases between them. Germline loops: CDR1 KGHSH, CDR2 LQKENI. The CDR3 region has the DNA TGTGCCAGCTCCTTGCGAGCATCCTCTGGAAACACCATATATTTT. Its translation: CASSLRASSGNTIYF.

The chain combines TRBV6-2 or TRBV6-3 with TRBJ2-7, with 11 bases identical to TRBD2. CDR1 and CDR2 from the germline V gene are MNHEY and SVGEGT. This CDR3 spans 16 amino acids. Germline trimming cut 0 bases from V and 5 bases from J; bases unmatched to any gene: 6. Here the CDR3 reads CASSYSLAGGPDEQYF. For the CDR3, the DNA is TGTGCCAGCAGTTACTCGTTAGCGGGAGGGCCCGACGAGCAGTACTTC.

In this sample, this clone turned up a few times. V and J are TRBV12-3 or TRBV12-4 and TRBJ1-1; possibly TRBD1 for D (5 bases). This CDR3 comprises 11 residues. V shed 5 bases and J shed 5 bases, with 6 bases lying between them. The CDR3 loop is CASSGGTEAFF. CDR3 DNA: TGTGCCAGCAGTGGGGGGACTGAAGCTTTCTTT.

This chain links TRBV9 with TRBJ2-1; no clear D. This CDR3 spans 17 amino acids. The germline V gene has CDR1 SGDLS and CDR2 YYNGEE. The V and J ends lost 4 bases and 0 bases respectively, with 17 bases between them. The chain's CDR3 is CASSINLQVSSYNEQFF. DNA for the CDR3: TGTGCCAGCAGCATCAACCTGCAGGTAAGCTCCTACAATGAGCAGTTCTTC.

This clone appeared a few times. The chain couples TRBV5-5 to TRBJ2-5; 9 nucleotides agree with TRBD2. Germline assignment: CDR1 SGHKS and CDR2 YYEKEE (reference sequence). Trimming at V came to 4 bases and at J to 1 base, leaving 5 bases not matched to a gene. The CDR3 is 15 amino acids. CDR3 nucleotides: TGTGCCAGCAGCCGTAGCGGGAGCCCCCAAGAGACCCAGTACTTC. This gives the protein CASSRSGSPQETQYF.

The rearrangement links TRBV19 to TRBJ2-7; D may be TRBD1 (5 bases). Trimming took 5 bases from V and 1 from J, leaving 15 bases between them. The CDR3 extends over 15 amino acids. Germline assignment: CDR1 LNHDA and CDR2 SQIVND (reference sequence). This chain's CDR3 is CASSQPGAPSYEQYF. The DNA for the CDR3 is TGTGCCAGTAGTCAGCCTGGGGCCCCATCCTACGAGCAGTACTTC.

This chain uses TRBV19 with TRBJ1-5; a weak D match, TRBD1 (6 bases). This CDR3 is built from 16 residues. Trimming stripped 6 bases from V and 0 bases from J, with 15 bases between. Germline-derived CDR1 and CDR2 are LNHDA and SQIVND (reference sequence). The CDR3 DNA reads TGTGCCAGTAGATTCCGACAGGTGAATAGCAATCAGCCCCAGCATTTT. Its protein product is CASRFRQVNSNQPQHF. The variable domain in full, completed from reference TRBV19 and TRBJ1-5, reads DGGITQSPKYLFRKEGQNVTLSCEQNLNHDAMYWYRQDPGQGLRLIYYSQIVNDFQKGDIAEGYSVSREKKESFPLTVTSAQKNPTAFYLCASRFRQVNSNQPQHFGDGTRLSIL.

The J gene is TRBJ1-5, the V gene TRBV27; a possible D gene is TRBD1 (5 bases). Germline values: CDR1 MNHEY, CDR2 SMNVEV (reference sequence). Trimming left V 6 bases short and J 0 bases short, with 9 bases between. This CDR3 contains 14 residues. The CDR3 loop reads CASRQGYSNQPQHF. CDR3 nucleotide sequence: TGTGCCAGCAGGCAGGGTTATAGCAATCAGCCCCAGCATTTT.

The chain recombines TRBV4-2 with TRBJ2-5; 9 bases map to TRBD2. Germline CDR1 LGHNA, CDR2 YNFKEQ. J gave up 1 base and V 5 bases, and 11 bases lay outside the gene matches. The CDR3 runs to 17 residues. CDR3 nucleotides: TGTGCCAGCAGCTATACCAAAGCAGCGGGGGGCCAAGAGACCCAGTACTTC. Protein product: CASSYTKAAGGQETQYF.

The chain employs TRBV2 and TRBJ1-5, with TRBD1 identical over 8 bases. The germline V gene has CDR1 SNHLY and CDR2 FYNNEI. V trimming: 8 bases; J trimming: 5 bases; junction bases outside the gene matches: 5. The CDR3 consists of 13 residues. The CDR3 sequence: CASVTGEHQPQHF. The CDR3 coding sequence is TGTGCCAGCGTGACAGGGGAGCATCAGCCCCAGCATTTT.

With regard to this clone: Other DNA variants within this sample encode the same CDR3. CDR3 sequence reads: CASSQSLAGGTDTQYF. CDR3 coding DNA: TGCGCCAGCAGCCAATCGCTAGCGGGGGGTACAGATACGCAGTATTTT. The V call is TRBV4-1, the J call TRBJ2-3; 11 bases align to TRBD2. The V segment lost 2 bases and the J segment 3 bases; nucleotides outside the gene matches: 4. CDR1 and CDR2 (germline): MGHRA, YSYEKL. The CDR3 has 16 residues.

The V call is TRBV18, the J call TRBJ2-7; 7 bases map to TRBD1. The V and J ends lost 6 bases and 3 bases, in that order; junction bases with no gene match: 8. Germline V gene data show CDR1 as KGHSH and CDR2 as LQKENI. The CDR3 extends over 14 amino acids. The DNA of the CDR3 is TGTGCCAGCTCCTCCTGGGACAGAAGCTACGAGCAGTACTTC. Encoded protein: CASSSWDRSYEQYF. The whole variable domain, remainder taken from reference TRBV18 and TRBJ2-7, is NAGVMQNPRHLVRRRGQEARLRCSPMKGHSHVYWYRQLPEEGLKFMVYLQKENIIDESGMPKERFSAEFPKEGPSILRIQQVVRGDSAAYFCASSSWDRSYEQYFGPGTRLTVT.

The gene calls are TRBV29-1 and TRBJ2-4; 8 bases fit TRBD1. Per the germline V gene, CDR1 is SQVTM and CDR2 is ANQGSEA. V lost 4 bases and J lost 2; bases outside the gene matches: 4. The CDR3 has 14 residues. The CDR3 DNA sequence: TGCAGCGTTGCAGGGGGCCGGACCAAAAACATTCAGTACTTC. Translating it yields CSVAGGRTKNIQYF.

The rearrangement joins TRBV18 to TRBJ2-2, with 7 bases aligning to TRBD1. This CDR3 has 15 amino acids. V dropped 3 bases and J dropped 9; count of bases not matched to a gene: 10. The germline gives CDR1 KGHSH, CDR2 LQKENI. The CDR3 protein is CASSPSGTAARELFF. The CDR3 nucleotides read TGTGCCAGCTCACCCTCCGGGACAGCGGCCAGGGAGCTGTTTTTT.

The chain links TRBV29-1 to TRBJ1-1, with a tentative D call TRBD1 (5 bases). The CDR3 spans 10 residues. Germline V gene data show CDR1 as SQVTM and CDR2 as ANQGSEA. The ends were cut back, 3 bases at V and 10 bases at J, with 9 bases in the middle. This chain's CDR3 is CSVDWGGAFF. CDR3 nucleotides: TGCAGCGTTGATTGGGGGGGAGCTTTCTTT.

V and J are TRBV2 and TRBJ2-1; a weak D match, TRBD2 (6 bases). Trimming took off 6 bases at V and 9 bases at J, with 9 bases between the two ends. Germline V gene lookup returns CDR1 SNHLY and CDR2 FYNNEI. The CDR3 extends over 11 amino acids. CDR3 loop: CASSSRGEQFF. CDR3 nucleotide sequence: TGTGCCAGCAGCTCGCGGGGTGAGCAGTTCTTC.

The V call is TRBV19, the J call TRBJ1-5; TRBD1 matches at 8 bases. In germline, CDR1 is LNHDA, CDR2 SQIVND (reference sequence). The CDR3 has 12 amino acids. After removal of 10 bases from V and 7 bases from J, the junction contained 6 bases not matched to a gene. The CDR3 region is CATTGGGQPQHF. The CDR3 bases are TGTGCCACCACAGGGGGGGGGCAGCCCCAGCATTTT.

The chain is built from TRBV19 and TRBJ1-1; 8 bases match TRBD1. The CDR3 length is 15 residues. Per the germline V gene, CDR1 is LNHDA and CDR2 is SQIVND (reference sequence). V shed 5 bases, J shed 3 bases, and the junction held 8 bases outside the gene matches. CDR3 region: CASSPPGGADTEAFF. CDR3 sequence (DNA): TGTGCCAGTAGTCCCCCAGGGGGCGCTGACACTGAAGCTTTCTTT.

This clone is a singleton in its sample. This rearrangement joins TRBV5-1 to TRBJ2-7; 7 nucleotides match TRBD1. The junction had 7 bases not matched to a gene; V was cut back by 2 bases and J by 2 bases. The germline gives CDR1 SGHRS, CDR2 YFSETQ. There are 15 residues in the CDR3. The CDR3 DNA follows: TGCGCCAGCAGCTTCACACAGGGGACGGCCTACGAGCAGTACTTC. This encodes CASSFTQGTAYEQYF.

CDR3 sequence: CASSYGGMNTEAFF. The DNA for the CDR3 is TGTGCCAGCAGTTACGGGGGGATGAACACTGAAGCTTTCTTT. This rearrangement joins TRBV6-2 or TRBV6-3 to TRBJ1-1; a possible D gene is TRBD1 (5 bases). CDR1 MNHEY and CDR2 SVGEGT come from the germline V gene. The CDR3 has 14 amino acids. With 2 bases removed from V and 0 bases from J, the gap between germline ends came to 7 bases.

This sequence joins TRBV19 and TRBJ2-5, with a possible D match to TRBD2 (7 bases). There are 14 residues in the CDR3. The ends were cut back, 2 bases at V and 5 bases at J, with 12 bases in the middle. CDR1 LNHDA and CDR2 SQIVND come from the germline V gene (reference sequence). CDR3 coding DNA: TGTGCCAGTAGTATATGGGGGGGGCGGGAGACCCAGTACTTC. Translation: CASSIWGGRETQYF.

The chain employs TRBV28 and TRBJ1-6; the D gene is possibly TRBD1 (5 bases). The CDR3 runs to 15 residues. The germline V gene encodes CDR1 MDHEN and CDR2 SYDVKM. Trimming cost V 5 bases and J 7 bases, with 15 bases left between them. The chain's CDR3 is CASSPLEGRNSPLHF. The CDR3 DNA follows: TGTGCCAGCAGTCCCCTGGAGGGGAGGAATTCACCCCTCCACTTT. The complete variable domain, with remaining parts taken from reference TRBV28 and TRBJ1-6, reads DVKVTQSSRYLVKRTGEKVFLECVQDMDHENMFWYRQDPGLGLRLIYFSYDVKMKEKGDIPEGYSVSREKKERFSLILESASTNQTSMYLCASSPLEGRNSPLHFGNGTRLTVT.

The chain uses TRBV2 and TRBJ1-6; D is uncertain. CDR3 length equals 13 residues. Trimming removed 8 bases at V and 5 bases at J, with 10 bases between. Germline-derived CDR1 and CDR2 are SNHLY and FYNNEI. The CDR3, as DNA: TGTGCCAGCTCATCTGCTAATAATTCACCCCTCCACTTT. This encodes CASSSANNSPLHF.

This clone was observed a few times. This sequence joins TRBV28 and TRBJ1-2, with TRBD1 identical over 8 bases. V dropped 6 bases and J dropped 4; count of bases not matched to a gene: 7. CDR1 is MDHEN, CDR2 SYDVKM, per germline. The CDR3 sequence is 14 residues long. The CDR3 is CASRSGTGLYGYTF. The CDR3 coding sequence is TGTGCCAGCAGATCCGGGACAGGCCTCTATGGCTACACCTTC.

The J gene is TRBJ2-4, the V gene TRBV20-1; 10 positions match TRBD2. Germline CDR1 reads DFQATT; CDR2 reads SNEGSKA (reference sequence). CDR3 length: 16 amino acids. Losses at the gene ends were 3 bases for V and 6 bases for J; bases not matched to a gene: 11. The CDR3 protein is CSASLGLAGDLNIQYF. The CDR3 DNA sequence: TGCAGTGCTAGTCTCGGGCTAGCGGGAGACTTAAACATTCAGTACTTC.